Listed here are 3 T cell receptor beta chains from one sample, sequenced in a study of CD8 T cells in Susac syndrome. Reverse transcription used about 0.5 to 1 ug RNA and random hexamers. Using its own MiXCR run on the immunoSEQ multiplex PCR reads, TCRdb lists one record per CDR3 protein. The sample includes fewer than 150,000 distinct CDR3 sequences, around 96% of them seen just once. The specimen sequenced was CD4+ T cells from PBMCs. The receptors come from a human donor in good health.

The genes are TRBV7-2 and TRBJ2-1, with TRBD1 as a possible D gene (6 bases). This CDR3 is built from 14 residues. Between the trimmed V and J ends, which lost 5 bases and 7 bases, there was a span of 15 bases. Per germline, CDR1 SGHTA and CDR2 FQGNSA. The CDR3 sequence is CASSPGGQGNEQFF. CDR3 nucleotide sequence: TGTGCCAGCAGCCCGGGTGGGCAGGGGAATGAGCAGTTCTTC.

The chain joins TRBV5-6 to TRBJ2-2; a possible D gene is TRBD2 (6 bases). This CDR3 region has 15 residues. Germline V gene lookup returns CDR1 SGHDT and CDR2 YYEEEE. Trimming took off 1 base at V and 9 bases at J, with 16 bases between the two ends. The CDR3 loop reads CASSLTGGPRRELFF. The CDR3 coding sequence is TGTGCCAGCAGCTTGACCGGAGGGCCAAGGAGGGAGCTGTTTTTT.

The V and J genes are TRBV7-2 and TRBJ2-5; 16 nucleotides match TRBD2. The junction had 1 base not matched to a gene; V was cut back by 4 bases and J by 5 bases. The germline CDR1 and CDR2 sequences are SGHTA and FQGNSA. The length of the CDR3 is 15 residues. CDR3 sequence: CASSWGLAGGETQYF. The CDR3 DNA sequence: TGTGCCAGCAGCTGGGGACTAGCGGGGGGGGAGACCCAGTACTTC.